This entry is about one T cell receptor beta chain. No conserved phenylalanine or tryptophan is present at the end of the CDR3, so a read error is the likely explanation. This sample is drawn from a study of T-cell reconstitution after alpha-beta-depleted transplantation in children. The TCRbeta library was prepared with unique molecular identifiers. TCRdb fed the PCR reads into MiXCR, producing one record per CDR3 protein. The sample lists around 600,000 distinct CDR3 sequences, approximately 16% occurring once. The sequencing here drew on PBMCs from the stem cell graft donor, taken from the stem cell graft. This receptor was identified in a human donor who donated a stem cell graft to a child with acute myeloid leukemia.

Here the CDR3 reads CASSFFAGDGSYEQYL. CDR3 DNA: TGTGCCAGCAGTTTCTTTGCAGGGGACGGATCCTACGAGCAGTACCTC. The rearrangement joins TRBV12-3 or TRBV12-4 to TRBJ2-7, with D possibly matching TRBD1 (6 bases). The V end lost 3 bases, the J end lost 1 base, and 16 bases lay between the germline ends. The length of the CDR3 is 16 residues.